Each of the 4 T cell receptor beta chains below was sequenced from the same sample in a study of T-cell memory formation after mild COVID-19 (dated by TCRdb to the early 2020s). Library preparation used 5' RACE. Instrument used: Illumina NovaSeq 6000. The public sequencing data were trimmed at Q25 with fastp and processed into clonotypes with MiXCR by TCRdb, which kept only in-frame beta chains. Every CDR3 protein is listed once, alongside the most common genes and DNA of its rows. This sample is represented by roughly 150,000 distinct CDR3 sequences; around 13% of them were singletons. About 14% of the sample is held by the ten biggest clonotypes. What was sequenced was PBMCs or a T cell subset sorted from them (not recorded which). Source of these receptors: an adult woman who had mild COVID-19 (a few samples of this study predate the infection). The sample titles of this study are shuffled in the database, so cell type and time point are left out; the donor was told from shared clones.

The chain joins TRBV7-2 to TRBJ1-2; no definite D call. Germline lookup yields CDR1 SGHTA and CDR2 FQGNSA. V was clipped by 1 base and J by 4 bases, with 7 bases between them. The length of the CDR3 is 13 residues. For the CDR3, the DNA is TGTGCCAGCAGCTTAGGGCCCCTCTATGGCTACACCTTC. This sequence encodes CASSLGPLYGYTF.

This clonotype was counted between two and nine times. The V gene is TRBV5-5, the J gene TRBJ1-1; D perhaps matches TRBD1 (6 bases). The V gene's germline CDR1 is SGHKS and CDR2 YYEKEE (reference sequence). Trimming cost V 2 bases and J 7 bases, with 9 bases left between them. The CDR3 runs 12 residues. For the CDR3, the DNA is TGTGCCAGCAGCTTACTGGACAGTGAAGCTTTCTTT. Residues: CASSLLDSEAFF.

The chain combines TRBV4-3 with TRBJ2-7; no clear D gene. The V gene lost 0 bases and the J gene lost 0 bases, with 9 bases spanning the gap. The CDR3 length is 15 residues. In germline, CDR1 is LGHNA, CDR2 YSLEER. The CDR3 coding sequence is TGCGCCAGCAGCCAAGATCGGGCAGACTCCTACGAGCAGTACTTC. This encodes CASSQDRADSYEQYF.

Only a few counts were recorded for this clonotype. The rearrangement links TRBV5-1 to TRBJ2-1, with 8 bases aligning to TRBD1. The CDR3 runs to 16 residues. J gave up 3 bases and V 0 bases, and 5 bases lay outside the gene matches. The germline CDR1 and CDR2 sequences are SGHRS and YFSETQ. CDR3 sequence: CASSLVSGGLYNEQFF. The CDR3 DNA is TGCGCCAGCAGCTTGGTATCAGGGGGCCTCTACAATGAGCAGTTCTTC.